What follows describes a single T cell receptor (beta chain). Its antigen is currently unknown. The data were obtained in a study of regulatory T cells in long-lasting Graves disease. Study-level background: A definition of persistent Graves' disease required over 5 years of antithyroid drugs plus positive TSH receptor antibodies.

Time point: persistent/refractory GD, antithyroid drugs over 5 years with positive TRAb. Extracted PBMC RNA gave rise to the TCR library. Germline trimming cut 7 bases from V and 8 bases from J; bases unmatched to any gene: 6. From germline, CDR1 is ENHRY and CDR2 SYGVKD. This CDR3 spans 12 amino acids. Findings and limits, study-wide: There was favoring of TRBV28, TRBJ1-2 and TRBJ2-5 in persistent disease.

To make TCR beta libraries, researchers used iRepertoire HTBI primers and Arm-PCR of CDR3 regions. TCRdb recomputed calls from the multiplex PCR reads with MiXCR, one row per CDR3 protein. The sample yields about 470,000 distinct CDR3 sequences, roughly 20% seen once. The material sequenced was peripheral blood mononuclear cells (PBMCs), taken when the disease was refractory, from a patient treated with antithyroid drugs. This chain connects TRBV10-3 to TRBJ1-2, with 8 bases aligning to TRBD1. The receptor was derived from a female donor with Graves disease. In DNA, the CDR3 is TGTGCCATCACCCAGGACAGGGAGGGCTACACCTTC. Its translation: CAITQDREGYTF.